A single sample is the source of the 22 T cell receptor beta chains below, sequenced in a study of cytomegalovirus exposure and HLA in healthy donors. Sequencing used immunoSEQ multiplex PCR; TCRdb keeps in-frame clones, though not all of them. The data contain under 200,000 clones, around four fifths of them seen just once; the ten biggest clones take up roughly 7.5%. Material for sequencing was PBMCs. The source of these receptors is a man between 18 and 29 years old in good health and CMV-seropositive.

The rearrangement links TRBV5-1 to TRBJ1-5, with 8 positions matching TRBD1. Germline CDR1 is SGHRS and CDR2 is YFSETQ. J lost 7 bases, V lost 4 bases, and 10 bases had no gene match. The CDR3 is 15 residues long. CDR3 in DNA: TGCGCCAGCAGCGCATCAGGGGGCGAGGAGCAGCCCCAGCATTTT. As protein: CASSASGGEEQPQHF.

This clone was detected only once. The rearrangement uses TRBV19 and TRBJ1-5, with D unclear. Germline CDR1 reads LNHDA; CDR2 reads SQIVND (reference sequence). The CDR3 runs 16 residues. The ends were cut back, 0 bases at V and 2 bases at J, with 11 bases in the middle. CDR3 residues: CASSIEAGHRNQPQHF. The CDR3 DNA reads TGTGCCAGTAGTATAGAGGCAGGCCACCGCAATCAGCCCCAGCATTTT.

This sequence joins TRBV6-5 and TRBJ1-5, with D perhaps matching TRBD1 (6 bases). Looked up from germline, CDR1 is MNHEY and CDR2 is SVGAGI. The CDR3 contains 14 residues. V was shortened by 5 bases and J by 3 bases, with 11 bases between the two germline ends. CDR3 nucleotide sequence: TGTGCCAGCAGTCCCCGGGACATCAATCAGCCCCAGCATTTT. It is translated as CASSPRDINQPQHF.

In this sample, this clone turned up once. This chain joins TRBV7-9 and TRBJ2-5, with 7 positions matching TRBD2. Germline CDR1 and CDR2: SEHNR and FQNEAQ (reference sequence). Trimming at V came to 2 bases and at J to 3 bases, leaving 6 bases not matched to a gene. This CDR3 region has 15 residues. This chain's CDR3 is CASSLPQGGEETQYF. CDR3 sequence (DNA): TGTGCCAGCAGCTTACCCCAGGGAGGGGAAGAGACCCAGTACTTC.

This clone has at least ten counts. V is TRBV4-3 and J is TRBJ1-1; 8 positions match TRBD1. CDR1 is LGHNA and CDR2 is YSLEER in the germline V gene. V lost 4 bases to trimming and J lost 7 bases; unmatched junction nucleotides: 8. CDR3 size: 14 residues. The chain's CDR3 is CASSPSGGAGEAFF. In DNA form, the CDR3 reads TGCGCCAGCAGCCCCTCAGGGGGCGCAGGTGAAGCTTTCTTT.

The chain carries TRBV6-5 and TRBJ2-7, with D perhaps matching TRBD1 (6 bases). Germline V gives CDR1 MNHEY, CDR2 SVGAGI. The CDR3 contains 14 residues. The V end lost 6 bases, the J end lost 3 bases, and 15 bases lay between the germline ends. The CDR3 bases are TGTGCCAGCAGCCCCGGGACACTAGTCTACGAGCAGTACTTC. Translating it yields CASSPGTLVYEQYF.

The rearrangement joins TRBV30 to TRBJ2-5, with TRBD1 identical over 10 bases. The CDR3 is 17 amino acids. With V trimmed by 5 bases and J by 5 bases, 17 bases remained unmatched. Per the germline V gene, CDR1 is GTSNPN and CDR2 is SVGIG (reference sequence). The CDR3 protein is CAWGGGTGATGGETQYF. The CDR3 DNA sequence: TGTGCCTGGGGAGGAGGGACAGGGGCGACGGGGGGTGAGACCCAGTACTTC.

The J gene is TRBJ2-3, the V gene TRBV5-4, with 8 bases that match TRBD2. Germline assignment: CDR1 SGHNT and CDR2 YYREEE (reference sequence). CDR3 length: 15 residues. Trimming at V came to 9 bases and at J to 4 bases, leaving 13 bases not matched to a gene. The CDR3 nucleotides read TGTGCCACCACGGCTCTCGGGAGGGCCGCAGATACGCAGTATTTT. Translation: CATTALGRAADTQYF.

This chain links TRBV7-2 with TRBJ2-2; D uncertain. Germline V gene data show CDR1 as SGHTA and CDR2 as FQGNSA. The V end lost 6 bases, the J end lost 2 bases, and 7 bases lay between the germline ends. This CDR3 comprises 13 residues. CDR3 coding DNA: TGTGCCAGCAGGCCCACAAACACCGGGGAGCTGTTTTTT. Translating it yields CASRPTNTGELFF.

DNA for the CDR3: TGCGCCAGCAGCCAAGATTTCTCCGGGAGCCCCCTCCAAGAGACCCAGTACTTC. This encodes CASSQDFSGSPLQETQYF. The chain joins TRBV4-1 to TRBJ2-5; possible D gene TRBD2, 6 bases. The V gene's germline CDR1 is MGHRA and CDR2 YSYEKL. V lost 0 bases and J lost 1, with 18 bases in between. The CDR3 runs 18 residues.

The chain has TRBV6-6 and TRBJ2-7, with 11 bases aligning to TRBD2. CDR1 and CDR2 from the germline V gene are MNHNY and SVGAGI (reference sequence). After removal of 5 bases from V and 4 bases from J, the junction contained 4 bases not matched to a gene. CDR3 length equals 14 residues. The CDR3 here is CASSIAGGLYEQYF. The CDR3 bases are TGTGCCAGCAGTATAGCGGGAGGGCTATACGAGCAGTACTTC.

This clone was recorded only once. The chain uses TRBV2 and TRBJ2-1; D remains ambiguous. The CDR3 totals 17 residues. CDR1 and CDR2 from the germline V gene are SNHLY and FYNNEI. The V gene lost 3 bases and the J gene lost 9 bases, with 24 bases spanning the gap. The CDR3 nucleotides are TGTGCCAGCAGTGATTGGGCAGTACCCCATCGAACTGTTGAGCAGTTCTTC. As protein: CASSDWAVPHRTVEQFF. The complete variable domain, with remaining parts taken from reference TRBV2 and TRBJ2-1, reads EPEVTQTPSHQVTQMGQEVILRCVPISNHLYFYWYRQILGQKVEFLVSFYNNEISEKSEIFDDQFSVERPDGSNFTLKIRSTKLEDSAMYFCASSDWAVPHRTVEQFFGPGTRLTVL.

The chain links TRBV4-2 to TRBJ1-1; D call uncertain. Germline assignment: CDR1 LGHNA and CDR2 YNFKEQ. The V end lost 6 bases, the J end lost 1 base, and 9 bases lay between the germline ends. The CDR3 consists of 13 residues. CDR3: CASRTEWNTEAFF. The CDR3, as DNA: TGTGCCAGCAGAACAGAATGGAACACTGAAGCTTTCTTT.

The chain links TRBV5-1 to TRBJ2-5, with a tentative D call TRBD1 (6 bases). The CDR3 totals 17 residues. V was cut by 0 bases and J by 1 base, with 16 bases left in between. Germline V CDR1 and CDR2: SGHRS, YFSETQ. CDR3 DNA sequence: TGCGCCAGCAGCTTGGAGCGCCACAGGGTCCCCCAAGAGACCCAGTACTTC. This codes for CASSLERHRVPQETQYF.

The rearrangement uses TRBV28 and TRBJ2-2, with unresolved D. The CDR3 covers 14 residues. Trimming left V 5 bases short and J 1 base short, with 8 bases between. CDR1 and CDR2 (germline): MDHEN, SYDVKM. The CDR3 DNA reads as TGTGCCAGCAGTCCACTCCAGAACACCGGGGAGCTGTTTTTT. The encoded protein is CASSPLQNTGELFF.

The genes are TRBV14 and TRBJ2-1, with no clear D. Per germline, CDR1 SGHDN and CDR2 FVKESK. Trimming shortened V by 3 bases and J by 2 bases, and 5 bases separated the two germline ends. The CDR3 length is 13 residues. The CDR3 loop reads CASSHRAYNEQFF. The CDR3 DNA sequence: TGTGCCAGCAGCCACCGGGCCTACAATGAGCAGTTCTTC.

This clone was detected a few times. The chain carries TRBV2 and TRBJ2-7; 8 bases align to TRBD2. Germline-derived CDR1 and CDR2 are SNHLY and FYNNEI. J gave up 11 bases and V 11 bases, and 11 bases lay outside the gene matches. The CDR3 is 11 amino acids. CDR3 nucleotide sequence: TGTGCCTCCCGGGGGGGATGGGAGGAGTACTTC. Its protein product is CASRGGWEEYF.

This clone was detected only a few times. At the DNA level, this CDR3 is encoded by other sequences in the same sample as well. V usage is TRBV6-1 and J usage is TRBJ1-2; no clear D gene. The CDR3 covers 13 residues. CDR1 and CDR2 (germline): MNHNS, SASEGT. Trimming stripped 6 bases from V and 5 bases from J, with 13 bases between. The CDR3 DNA is TGTGCCAGCAGCCTATCCGGGGATTATGGCTACACCTTC. Its translation: CASSLSGDYGYTF.

This rearrangement joins TRBV2 to TRBJ1-1, with D unclear. The CDR3 consists of 13 residues. Deletions cut 6 bases from V and 6 bases from J, with 14 bases between. Looked up from germline, CDR1 is SNHLY and CDR2 is FYNNEI. Written as DNA, the CDR3 is TGTGCCAGCAGAGCCCGAGGGTTGGCTGAAGCTTTCTTT. This sequence encodes CASRARGLAEAFF.

The chain uses TRBV9 and TRBJ2-3; TRBD2 matches 9 bases. The CDR3 runs to 17 residues. V shed 0 bases, J shed 3 bases, and the junction held 8 bases outside the gene matches. Germline V gives CDR1 SGDLS, CDR2 YYNGEE. The CDR3 reads CASSVDPPGLATDTQYF. The CDR3 DNA reads TGTGCCAGCAGCGTAGACCCCCCGGGACTAGCAACAGATACGCAGTATTTT.

The chain links TRBV9 to TRBJ1-3; 8 nucleotides match TRBD1. V gave up 4 bases and J gave up 6 bases; unmatched junction bases: 9. This CDR3 has 15 amino acids. Germline CDR1 reads SGDLS; CDR2 reads YYNGEE. CDR3 nucleotides: TGTGCCAGCAGCATTCAGACAGGGGCCAAAAACACCATATATTTT. It specifies CASSIQTGAKNTIYF.

The chain is built from TRBV19 and TRBJ2-3; D gene unclear. This CDR3 spans 15 amino acids. CDR1 is LNHDA, CDR2 SQIVND, per germline (reference sequence). V dropped 3 bases and J dropped 4 bases, with 14 bases sitting between them. CDR3 coding DNA: TGTGCCAGTAGTATCAACCTAGACCCTGCAGATACGCAGTATTTT. This translates into CASSINLDPADTQYF.